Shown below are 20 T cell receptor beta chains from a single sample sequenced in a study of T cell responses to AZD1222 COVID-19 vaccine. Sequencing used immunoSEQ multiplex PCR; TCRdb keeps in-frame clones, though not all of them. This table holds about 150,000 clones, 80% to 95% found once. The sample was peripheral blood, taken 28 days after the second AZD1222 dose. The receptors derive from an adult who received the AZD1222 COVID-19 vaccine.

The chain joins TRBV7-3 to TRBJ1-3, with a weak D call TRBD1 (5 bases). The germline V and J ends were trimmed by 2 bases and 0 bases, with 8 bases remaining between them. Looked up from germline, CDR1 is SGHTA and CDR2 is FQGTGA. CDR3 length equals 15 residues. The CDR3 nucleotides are TGTGCCAGCAGCTTAGGGGGAGCCTCTGGAAACACCATATATTTT. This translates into CASSLGGASGNTIYF.

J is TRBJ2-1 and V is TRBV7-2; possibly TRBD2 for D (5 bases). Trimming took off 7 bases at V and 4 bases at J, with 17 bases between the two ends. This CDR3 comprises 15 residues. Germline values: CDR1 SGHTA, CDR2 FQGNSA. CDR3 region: CASTTRRSLYNEQFF. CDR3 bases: TGTGCCAGCACCACTAGGAGGAGCCTATACAATGAGCAGTTCTTC.

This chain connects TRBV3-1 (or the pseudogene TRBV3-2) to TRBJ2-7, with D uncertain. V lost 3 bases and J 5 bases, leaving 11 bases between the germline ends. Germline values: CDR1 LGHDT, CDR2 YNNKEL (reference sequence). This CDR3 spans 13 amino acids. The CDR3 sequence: CASSHRGIDEQYF. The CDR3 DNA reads TGTGCCAGCAGCCACCGAGGTATCGACGAGCAGTACTTC.

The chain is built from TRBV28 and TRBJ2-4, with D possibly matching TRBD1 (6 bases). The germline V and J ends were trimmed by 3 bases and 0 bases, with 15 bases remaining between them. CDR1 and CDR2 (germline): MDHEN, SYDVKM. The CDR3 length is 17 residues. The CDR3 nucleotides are TGTGCCAGCAGTTTTAGGACAGACGTCCTAGCCAAAAACATTCAGTACTTC. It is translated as CASSFRTDVLAKNIQYF.

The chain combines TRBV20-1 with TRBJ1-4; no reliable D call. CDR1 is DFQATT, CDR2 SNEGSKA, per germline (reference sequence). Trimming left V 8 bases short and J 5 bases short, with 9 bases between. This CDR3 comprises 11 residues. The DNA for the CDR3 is TGCAGTACCAGGAGCAATGAAAAACTGTTTTTT. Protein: CSTRSNEKLFF.

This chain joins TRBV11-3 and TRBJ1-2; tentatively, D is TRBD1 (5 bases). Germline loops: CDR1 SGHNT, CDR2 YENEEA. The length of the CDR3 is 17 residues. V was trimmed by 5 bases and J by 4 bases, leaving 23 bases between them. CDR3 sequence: CASSRIGVYRNVYGYTF. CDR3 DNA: TGTGCCAGCAGCCGAATTGGAGTTTACAGGAATGTCTATGGCTACACCTTC.

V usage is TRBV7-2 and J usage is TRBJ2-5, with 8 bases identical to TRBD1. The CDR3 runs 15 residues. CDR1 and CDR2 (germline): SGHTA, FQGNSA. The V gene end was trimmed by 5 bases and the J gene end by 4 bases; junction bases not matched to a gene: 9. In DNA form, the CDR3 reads TGTGCCAGCAGCACAGGGAACGGACAGGGAGAGACCCAGTACTTC. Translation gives CASSTGNGQGETQYF.

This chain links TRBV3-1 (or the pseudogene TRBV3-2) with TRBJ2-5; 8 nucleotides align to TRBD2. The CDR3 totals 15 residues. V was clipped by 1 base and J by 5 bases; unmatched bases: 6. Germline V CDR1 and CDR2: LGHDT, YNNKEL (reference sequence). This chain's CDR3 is CASSQVGGAGETQYF. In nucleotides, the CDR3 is TGTGCCAGCAGCCAAGTCGGGGGGGCTGGGGAGACCCAGTACTTC.

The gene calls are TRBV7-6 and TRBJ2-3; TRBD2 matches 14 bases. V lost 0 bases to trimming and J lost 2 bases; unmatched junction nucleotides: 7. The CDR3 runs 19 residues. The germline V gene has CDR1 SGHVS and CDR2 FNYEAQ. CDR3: CASSLAEGLAGGLTDTQYF. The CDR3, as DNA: TGTGCCAGCAGCTTAGCTGAAGGACTAGCGGGGGGCCTCACAGATACGCAGTATTTT.

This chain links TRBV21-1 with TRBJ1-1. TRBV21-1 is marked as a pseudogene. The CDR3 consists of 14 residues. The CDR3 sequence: CASRSGRKNTEAFF. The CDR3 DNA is TGTGCCAGCAGATCGGGACGGAAAAACACTGAAGCTTTCTTT.

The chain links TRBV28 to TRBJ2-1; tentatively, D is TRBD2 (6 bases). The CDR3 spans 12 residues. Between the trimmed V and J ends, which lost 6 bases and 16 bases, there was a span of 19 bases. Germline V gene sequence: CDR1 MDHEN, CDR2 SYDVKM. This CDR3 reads CASSSTGTLVFF. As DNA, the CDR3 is TGTGCCAGCAGCTCCACCGGGACTTTGGTCTTCTTC. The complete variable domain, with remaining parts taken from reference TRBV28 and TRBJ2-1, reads DVKVTQSSRYLVKRTGEKVFLECVQDMDHENMFWYRQDPGLGLRLIYFSYDVKMKEKGDIPEGYSVSREKKERFSLILESASTNQTSMYLCASSSTGTLVFFGPGTRLTVL.

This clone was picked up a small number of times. In DNA, the CDR3 is TGTGCCAGCCGGGCATTAAGACACAATGAGCAGTTCTTC. Translated: CASRALRHNEQFF. The chain links TRBV27 to TRBJ2-1; no clear D. V lost 8 bases, J lost 5 bases, and 13 bases lay in between. The CDR3 spans 13 residues. The germline V gene encodes CDR1 MNHEY and CDR2 SMNVEV (reference sequence).

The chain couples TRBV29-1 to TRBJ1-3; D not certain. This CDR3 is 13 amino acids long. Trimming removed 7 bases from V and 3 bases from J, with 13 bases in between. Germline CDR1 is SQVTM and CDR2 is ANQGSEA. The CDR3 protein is CSARSGFGNTIYF. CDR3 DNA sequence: TGCAGCGCCAGGTCAGGATTTGGAAACACCATATATTTT.

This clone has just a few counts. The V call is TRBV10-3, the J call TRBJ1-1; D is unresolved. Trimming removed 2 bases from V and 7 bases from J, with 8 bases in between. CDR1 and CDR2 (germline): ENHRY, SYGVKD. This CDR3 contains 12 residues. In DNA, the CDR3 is TGTGCCATCAGTGAGAACAGCCGTGAAGCTTTCTTT. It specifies CAISENSREAFF.

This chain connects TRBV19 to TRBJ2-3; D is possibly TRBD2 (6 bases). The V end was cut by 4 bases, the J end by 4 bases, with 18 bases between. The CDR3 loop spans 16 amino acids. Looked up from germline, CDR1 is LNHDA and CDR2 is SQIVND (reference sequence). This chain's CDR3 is CASSSRELGSADTQYF. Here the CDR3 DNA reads TGTGCCAGTAGTAGCCGGGAGTTAGGGTCGGCAGATACGCAGTATTTT.

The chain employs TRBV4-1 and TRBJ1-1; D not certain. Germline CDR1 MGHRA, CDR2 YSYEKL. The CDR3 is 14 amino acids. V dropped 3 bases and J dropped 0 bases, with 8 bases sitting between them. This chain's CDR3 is CASSQGFLNTEAFF. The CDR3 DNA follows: TGCGCCAGCAGCCAGGGGTTTTTGAACACTGAAGCTTTCTTT.

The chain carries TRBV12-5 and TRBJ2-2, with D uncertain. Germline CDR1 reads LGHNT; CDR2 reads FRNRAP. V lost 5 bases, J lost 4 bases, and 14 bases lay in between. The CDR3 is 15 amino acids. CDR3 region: CASGPPGLFTGELFF. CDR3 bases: TGTGCTAGTGGTCCTCCGGGTCTATTCACCGGGGAGCTGTTTTTT.

The CDR3 DNA follows: TGTGCCAGCAGTTACACCGGGACAACGAACACCGGGGAGCTGTTTTTT. Its translation is CASSYTGTTNTGELFF. The genes are TRBV6-2 or TRBV6-3 and TRBJ2-2, with D perhaps matching TRBD1 (6 bases). In germline, CDR1 is MNHEY, CDR2 SVGEGT. V was cut by 2 bases and J by 0 bases, with 10 bases left in between. The CDR3 sequence is 16 residues long.

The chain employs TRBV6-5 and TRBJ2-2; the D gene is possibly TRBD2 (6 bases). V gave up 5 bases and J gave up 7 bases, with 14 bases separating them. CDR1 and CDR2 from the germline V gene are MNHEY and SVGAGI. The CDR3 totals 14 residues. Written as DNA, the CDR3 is TGTGCCAGCAGTCTCCGGGGAGGCGGCGGGGAGCTGTTTTTT. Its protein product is CASSLRGGGGELFF.

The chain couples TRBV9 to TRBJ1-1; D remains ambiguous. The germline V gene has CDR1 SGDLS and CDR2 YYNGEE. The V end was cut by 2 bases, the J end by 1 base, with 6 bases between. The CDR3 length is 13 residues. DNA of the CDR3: TGTGCCAGCAGCGTCACAACGAACACTGAAGCTTTCTTT. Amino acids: CASSVTTNTEAFF.